These 9 T cell receptor beta chains share one sample of origin, sequenced in a study of OX40 agonist ivuxolimab in advanced cancers. This table comes from immunoSEQ multiplex PCR, and its TCRdb copy is limited to in-frame clones, with some not included. This table has about 91,000 clones, approximately 80% appearing once. The source material was CD4+ or CD8+ T cells sorted from blood, sampled in a trial of the OX40 agonist ivuxolimab. Source of these receptors: an adult with an advanced solid tumor such as melanoma, head and neck, liver or kidney cancer.

V gene TRBV19 combines with J gene TRBJ2-1; unclear D gene. V lost 4 bases and J 4 bases, leaving 14 bases between the germline ends. The CDR3 totals 15 residues. The germline V gene has CDR1 LNHDA and CDR2 SQIVND (reference sequence). The CDR3 DNA follows: TGTGCCAGTAGTACCCTCACCTCGAAGTACAATGAGCAGTTCTTC. Its translation: CASSTLTSKYNEQFF.

Of note for this clone: A clone one base away is much larger, so this may be a read error. At the DNA level, this CDR3 is encoded by other sequences in the same sample as well. V and J are TRBV2 and TRBJ2-2; 8 nucleotides line up with TRBD1. The CDR3 extends over 14 amino acids. V gave up 3 bases and J gave up 4 bases; unmatched junction bases: 1. Germline V gives CDR1 SNHLY, CDR2 FYNNEI. The CDR3 bases are TGTGCCAGCAGTGACAGGGGGCGCACCGGGGAGCTGTTTTTT. This sequence encodes CASSDRGRTGELFF.

This clone has a single count. The chain joins TRBV30 to TRBJ2-7, with D perhaps matching TRBD1 (6 bases). This CDR3 contains 14 residues. In germline, CDR1 is GTSNPN, CDR2 SVGIG (reference sequence). Trimming stripped 1 base from V and 1 base from J, with 11 bases between. The CDR3 sequence is CAWSAGEGSYEQYF. CDR3 sequence (DNA): TGTGCCTGGAGTGCAGGGGAAGGATCCTACGAGCAGTACTTC.

V gene TRBV6-5 combines with J gene TRBJ1-2; D possibly corresponds to TRBD1 (6 bases). Between the trimmed V and J ends, which lost 4 bases and 8 bases, there was a span of 17 bases. The CDR3 extends over 14 amino acids. The germline V gene has CDR1 MNHEY and CDR2 SVGAGI. CDR3 nucleotides: TGTGCCAGCAGTTTGGACAGCGGGCGGTGGGGCTACACCTTC. Translation: CASSLDSGRWGYTF.

V gene TRBV7-8 combines with J gene TRBJ2-3, with D possibly being TRBD1 or TRBD2 (5 bases each). V was trimmed by 6 bases and J by 2 bases, leaving 15 bases between them. The CDR3 loop spans 15 amino acids. Germline assignment: CDR1 SGHVS and CDR2 FQNEAQ. CDR3 loop: CASRGDPMPTDTQYF. CDR3 bases: TGTGCCAGCAGGGGGGACCCTATGCCCACAGATACGCAGTATTTT. Together with reference TRBV7-8 and TRBJ2-3, the CDR3 gives the full variable domain: GAGVSQSPRYKVAKRGQDVALRCDPISGHVSLFWYQQALGQGPEFLTYFQNEAQLDKSGLPSDRFFAERPEGSVSTLKIQRTQQEDSAVYLCASRGDPMPTDTQYFGPGTRLTVL.

The rearrangement uses TRBV5-5 and TRBJ1-2; possibly TRBD1 for D (5 bases). Trimming pared 3 bases from V and 6 bases from J, leaving 12 bases between. CDR1 is SGHKS and CDR2 is YYEKEE in the germline V gene (reference sequence). The CDR3 covers 13 residues. The CDR3 DNA follows: TGTGCCAGCAGCTCGGGACCCAGGGATGGCTACACCTTC. It codes for CASSSGPRDGYTF.

J is TRBJ2-7 and V is TRBV5-1, with a possible D match to TRBD1 (6 bases). The CDR3 sequence is 15 residues long. Germline CDR1 SGHRS, CDR2 YFSETQ. Trimming left V 4 bases short and J 3 bases short, with 17 bases between. CDR3 sequence reads: CASSPRTGPGYEQYF. The CDR3 DNA reads as TGCGCCAGCAGCCCCCGCACAGGGCCCGGCTACGAGCAGTACTTC.

The chain carries TRBV6-1 and TRBJ2-3; 9 positions agree with TRBD2. CDR1 MNHNS and CDR2 SASEGT come from the germline V gene. This CDR3 comprises 15 residues. After removal of 5 bases from V and 5 bases from J, the junction contained 8 bases not matched to a gene. The CDR3 bases are TGTGCCAGCAGTCCATCAGCGGGGGGAGTAGATACGCAGTATTTT. As protein: CASSPSAGGVDTQYF.

The rearrangement joins TRBV30 to TRBJ1-2; D is undetermined. The germline V gene has CDR1 GTSNPN and CDR2 SVGIG (reference sequence). The CDR3 is 17 amino acids. The ends were cut back, 3 bases at V and 6 bases at J, with 26 bases in the middle. The CDR3 sequence is CAWRGQKAFPLNDGYTF. CDR3 bases: TGTGCCTGGAGGGGTCAAAAGGCATTTCCTTTGAACGATGGCTACACCTTC.